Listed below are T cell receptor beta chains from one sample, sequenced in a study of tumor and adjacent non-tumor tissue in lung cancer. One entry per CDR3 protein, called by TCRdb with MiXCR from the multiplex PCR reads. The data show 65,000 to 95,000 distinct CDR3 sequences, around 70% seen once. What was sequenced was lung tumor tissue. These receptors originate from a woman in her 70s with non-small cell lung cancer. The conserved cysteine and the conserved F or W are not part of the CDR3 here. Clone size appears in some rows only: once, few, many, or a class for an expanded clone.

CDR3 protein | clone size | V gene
ASSGGTNVDTQY | NA | TRBV6-1
ASSSSGQGALGYT | NA | TRBV7-9
ASSLGHGTYNEQL | NA | TRBV11-3
ASSVRPDHHTQY | NA | TRBV11-2
SVDLGTRGPLGEQF | once | TRBV29-1
SAYPTSGSTDTQY | NA | TRBV20-1
SARTIGRLRETQY | few | TRBV20-1
TSSFGTGVDNEQF | NA | TRBV5-6
ASRANSPLDAF | once | TRBV6-2/TRBV6-3
ASSALVATGDKQY | once | TRBV11-1
ASSYHGEGGYT | NA | TRBV6-5
SARHRGNEQY | NA | TRBV20-1
ASRIGGSGANVLT | NA | TRBV28
DSSRSGGEITGELF | NA | TRBV6-5
AGGAGAGTLDTQY | NA | TRBV12-5
ASSPQGDIYGCT | NA | TRBV6-5
ASSEGLAGVIDTQY | NA | TRBV5-1
ARSLGIGGTDNEQF | NA | TRBV4-2
ASRSRTAIYEQC | NA | TRBV5-4
ASNKGTIGRSEQY | NA | TRBV13
ASSYSLHQIHEQY | NA | TRBV6-5
ASSPGTGHYGQY | NA | TRBV5-1
SASPTDTQY | many | TRBV20-1
ASRTGTGLYEQY | many | TRBV28
ASSRDRDAEAV | NA | TRBV6-1
ASSEVAGSSYEQY | many | TRBV6-1
ASSLGQGAKQPQH | few | TRBV7-9